This entry lists 16 T cell receptor beta chains sequenced from one sample in a study of T cell changes during pregnancy in multiple sclerosis. Only in-frame clones appear in the TCRdb table, and some are missing; sequencing was by immunoSEQ multiplex PCR. The table records tens of thousands of clones, approximately 92% of them present only once. Specimen: peripheral blood, collected in the first trimester of pregnancy. Source of these receptors: a female donor with multiple sclerosis, enrolled in a pregnancy study.

The chain is built from TRBV5-1 and TRBJ2-2; a weak D match, TRBD2 (6 bases). CDR3 length equals 14 residues. Trimming took off 3 bases at V and 1 base at J, with 7 bases between the two ends. Germline loops: CDR1 SGHRS, CDR2 YFSETQ. The CDR3 DNA sequence: TGCGCCAGCAGCTGGGACTTGAACACCGGGGAGCTGTTTTTT. Amino acids: CASSWDLNTGELFF. Full variable domain (missing parts from reference TRBV5-1 and TRBJ2-2): KAGVTQTPRYLIKTRGQQVTLSCSPISGHRSVSWYQQTPGQGLQFLFEYFSETQRNKGNFPGRFSGRQFSNSRSEMNVSTLELGDSALYLCASSWDLNTGELFFGEGSRLTVL.

This chain connects TRBV9 to TRBJ2-1; 8 bases agree with TRBD1. J lost 10 bases, V lost 3 bases, and 9 bases had no gene match. This CDR3 is 14 amino acids long. The germline gives CDR1 SGDLS, CDR2 YYNGEE. The CDR3 nucleotides read TGTGCCAGCAGCGGATGGCGACAGGGGCTGGAGCAGTTCTTC. Its protein product is CASSGWRQGLEQFF.

The V gene is TRBV13, the J gene TRBJ1-2; the D gene is possibly TRBD1 (5 bases). V lost 5 bases and J lost 6, with 10 bases in between. CDR1 and CDR2 (germline): PRHDT, FYEKMQ (reference sequence). The CDR3 is 12 amino acids. For the CDR3, the DNA is TGTGCCAGCAGCCAGAACAGGAATGGCTACACCTTC. This translates into CASSQNRNGYTF.

This chain joins TRBV4-2 and TRBJ1-1; 11 nucleotides line up with TRBD1. V dropped 4 bases and J dropped 4; count of bases not matched to a gene: 5. CDR3 length equals 15 residues. CDR1 and CDR2 from the germline V gene are LGHNA and YNFKEQ. The CDR3 nucleotides read TGTGCCAGCAGCCCCTTGGGGACAGGGGGCACTGAAGCTTTCTTT. This codes for CASSPLGTGGTEAFF.

The chain links TRBV7-9 to TRBJ2-5, with TRBD2 as a possible D gene (6 bases). CDR1 and CDR2 from the germline V gene are SEHNR and FQNEAQ (reference sequence). The CDR3 covers 14 residues. The germline V and J ends were trimmed by 4 bases and 5 bases, with 14 bases remaining between them. In DNA form, the CDR3 reads TGTGCCAGCAGCTCGGGACTGATTAGGGAGACCCAGTACTTC. It is translated as CASSSGLIRETQYF.

The rearrangement links TRBV16 to TRBJ2-6; D gene ambiguous. CDR3 size: 16 residues. Germline lookup yields CDR1 KGHSY and CDR2 FQNENV. V shed 5 bases and J shed 4 bases, with 15 bases lying between them. This CDR3 reads CASSSGETFGANVLTF. As DNA, the CDR3 is TGTGCCAGCAGCAGTGGAGAGACCTTCGGGGCCAACGTCCTGACTTTC.

The genes are TRBV7-2 and TRBJ1-6; 7 nucleotides agree with TRBD1. The germline gives CDR1 SGHTA, CDR2 FQGNSA. This CDR3 region has 15 residues. Losses at the gene ends were 1 base for V and 10 bases for J; bases not matched to a gene: 7. The CDR3 coding sequence is TGTGCCAGCAGCTTAGAGACAGGGCTGGTATCACCCCTCCACTTT. Amino acids: CASSLETGLVSPLHF.

V and J are TRBV5-1 and TRBJ2-7; no clear D. V was clipped by 2 bases and J by 4 bases, with 13 bases between them. The length of the CDR3 is 14 residues. Germline V CDR1 and CDR2: SGHRS, YFSETQ. In DNA, the CDR3 is TGCGCCAGCAGCTTTGATGCCAGGTCGTACGAGCAGTACTTC. It codes for CASSFDARSYEQYF.

The J gene is TRBJ1-4, the V gene TRBV19, with D hard to call. The CDR3 consists of 15 residues. Trimming shortened V by 2 bases and J by 3 bases, and 10 bases separated the two germline ends. Looked up from germline, CDR1 is LNHDA and CDR2 is SQIVND (reference sequence). The CDR3 DNA reads as TGTGCCAGTAGTATAATGGGAGGTGCTAATGAAAAACTGTTTTTT. Translated, it gives CASSIMGGANEKLFF.

V is TRBV19 and J is TRBJ1-2; TRBD1 might be the D (5 bases). The CDR3 is 15 residues long. Germline CDR1 is LNHDA and CDR2 is SQIVND (reference sequence). V was trimmed by 0 bases and J by 6 bases, leaving 14 bases between them. The CDR3 sequence is CASSIDLAGLDGYTF. CDR3 nucleotides: TGTGCCAGTAGTATAGATCTGGCAGGGTTGGATGGCTACACCTTC.

The chain combines TRBV5-8 with TRBJ1-2; the D is unclear. Germline CDR1 SGHTS, CDR2 YDEGEE. CDR3 size: 13 residues. Trimming stripped 3 bases from V and 4 bases from J, with 10 bases between. The CDR3 sequence is CASSSGGPYGYTF. CDR3 in DNA: TGTGCCAGCAGCTCCGGCGGCCCCTATGGCTACACCTTC.

In regard to this clone: One junction end does not reproduce the germline sequence, and a read error may be involved. The rearrangement uses TRBV5-4 and TRBJ2-7; no firm D call. From germline, CDR1 is SGHNT and CDR2 YYREEE (reference sequence). The CDR3 runs 13 residues. The CDR3 nucleotides read TGTGCCAGCGGCTTTGGTTCGCCGGGTGAGCAGTACTTC. Its translation is CASGFGSPGEQYF.

The J gene is TRBJ2-3, the V gene TRBV5-1, with TRBD1 matching 7 bases. This CDR3 region has 18 residues. Germline V gene lookup returns CDR1 SGHRS and CDR2 YFSETQ. V shed 5 bases, J shed 0 bases, and the junction held 15 bases outside the gene matches. DNA for the CDR3: TGCGCCAGCAGTACCGCGTCGACAGGGCTCTCTAGCACAGATACGCAGTATTTT. As protein: CASSTASTGLSSTDTQYF.

The chain couples TRBV27 to TRBJ2-2; 7 bases map to TRBD2. From germline, CDR1 is MNHEY and CDR2 SMNVEV (reference sequence). With 4 bases clipped from V and 0 bases from J, the junction kept 2 bases outside the gene matches. The CDR3 is 15 amino acids. Written as DNA, the CDR3 is TGTGCCAGCAGTTCGCGGGGGACGAACACCGGGGAGCTGTTTTTT. This translates into CASSSRGTNTGELFF.

This clone was seen more than once but under ten times. This rearrangement joins TRBV6-5 to TRBJ1-1; 7 positions match TRBD1. With V trimmed by 7 bases and J by 0 bases, 8 bases remained unmatched. Germline V gene sequence: CDR1 MNHEY, CDR2 SVGAGI. The CDR3 contains 15 residues. CDR3 loop: CASTPPRGLNTEAFF. The CDR3 DNA sequence: TGTGCCAGCACCCCACCTAGGGGGCTGAACACTGAAGCTTTCTTT.

This clone was detected once. The V and J genes are TRBV7-2 and TRBJ1-2; TRBD1 aligns across 7 bases. CDR1 and CDR2 from the germline V gene are SGHTA and FQGNSA. The CDR3 totals 17 residues. J gave up 3 bases and V 2 bases, and 12 bases lay outside the gene matches. The CDR3 sequence is CASSLSDRNSIYYGYTF. The CDR3 DNA is TGTGCCAGCAGCTTATCGGACAGGAACTCCATTTACTATGGCTACACCTTC.